Listed below are T cell receptor beta chains from one sample, sequenced in a study of blood T cell repertoires in COVID-19. Assay used: immunoSEQ multiplex PCR; TCRdb lists only in-frame clones, some missing. Of over 250,000 clones in the sample, approximately 89% were seen once. The sequenced sample consisted of peripheral blood. The receptors here all came from a woman in her sixties or seventies with acute or convalescent COVID-19. Both conserved end residues are part of each CDR3. Rows give clone size only sometimes, using once, few, many, or a class for an expanded clone.

clone_size j_call v_call cdr3_aa
. TRBJ1-2 TRBV7-2 CASSTGIANYGYTF
. TRBJ2-7 TRBV12-3/TRBV12-4 CASNKRNRGVGYF
. TRBJ1-1 TRBV6-5 CASSYGTGALNTEAFF
. TRBJ2-1 TRBV28 CASSQTNPPINEQFF
. TRBJ1-2 TRBV19 CASSIVGIGYTF
. TRBJ1-1 TRBV4-1 CASSQSQGLNTEAFF
. TRBJ1-1 TRBV7-9 CASSLQGDTEAFF
. TRBJ1-6 TRBV19 CATASRVDNSPLHF
. TRBJ2-3 TRBV5-6 CASSRTYTQYF
few TRBJ1-2 TRBV9 CASSVETDLREYTF
. TRBJ1-4 TRBV5-1 CASSPGRVGATNEKLFF
few TRBJ1-2 TRBV7-9 CASSLDDRGWGYTF
. TRBJ2-1 TRBV4-2 CASSQEGLAFGEQFF
. TRBJ2-7 TRBV4-2 CASSQDLGLEYEQYF
. TRBJ1-2 TRBV7-8 CASSLDQGYGYTF
. TRBJ2-7 TRBV27 CASSQRGRAYEQYF
. TRBJ2-2 TRBV9 CASSPRHIGNTGELFF
. TRBJ1-2 TRBV2 CASSYGRDFEGYTF
. TRBJ2-1 TRBV4-2 CASSQRREGLYEQFF
. TRBJ1-4 TRBV7-2 CASSLDRSLTNEKLFF
. TRBJ1-5 TRBV5-5 CASSMDRDEGSNQPQHF
. TRBJ1-1 TRBV6-2/TRBV6-3 CASSLTGDPNTEAFF
. TRBJ2-1 TRBV19 CASSPWDRGGNEQFF
. TRBJ2-1 TRBV19 CASTLDGRVGYNEQFF
. TRBJ1-1 TRBV9 CASSVLGTANTEAFF
. TRBJ1-1 TRBV2 CATEWGRVGTEAFF
. TRBJ2-3 TRBV7-9 CASSLALGDTDTQYF
. TRBJ2-7 TRBV14 CASSPTGRDRGEQYF
. TRBJ2-1 TRBV3-1/TRBV3-2 CASSQDGAYHNEQFF
. TRBJ1-2 TRBV28 CASSVRGGTSYGYTF
. TRBJ2-3 TRBV28 CASSLPGLAQYF
. TRBJ1-1 TRBV19 CASSIAAGRPNTEAFF
. TRBJ1-1 TRBV30 CAWSVDGGWTEAFF
. TRBJ2-7 TRBV4-3 CASSQGMTGYYEQYF
few TRBJ1-2 TRBV6-6 CASSPGQGIYGYTF
. TRBJ1-6 TRBV7-2 CASSSRQAYNSPLHF
. TRBJ1-2 TRBV6-5 CASIVNAVGGYTF
. TRBJ1-2 TRBV27 CASRARGASNYGYTF
. TRBJ1-4 TRBV5-5 CASSLLGQAGYEKLFF
few TRBJ2-7 TRBV9 CASSGDHGGTYEQYF
. TRBJ2-5 TRBV18 CASSPLSGIQETQYF